A selection of T cell receptor beta chains follows, all from one sample in a study of shared clonotypes between healthy human individuals. TCRdb's table, derived via immunoSEQ multiplex PCR, lists solely in-frame clones and lacks some. The sample lists fewer than 600,000 clones, around 74% occurring once. The source material was PBMCs. These receptor sequences come from a middle-aged woman in good health. Some clones in this sample may be carry-over from other donors' samples. The CDR3 runs from the conserved cysteine through the conserved F or W. The D gene is left open where the match is weak. Clone size is stated in some rows and not others, as once, few, many or a class when expanded.

TRBD1	TRBJ2-3	TRBV5-1	.	CASRRQGANTDTQYF	TGCGCCAGTAGAAGACAGGGTGCTAACACAGATACGCAGTATTTT
.	TRBJ1-5	TRBV6-1	.	CASSAGGGNQPQHF	TGTGCCAGCAGTGCCGGGGGAGGCAATCAGCCCCAGCATTTT
.	TRBJ2-3	TRBV11-2	.	CASSLKIGDTQYF	TGTGCCAGCAGCTTAAAGATTGGGGATACGCAGTATTTT
TRBD1	TRBJ2-6	TRBV7-6	once	CASRVPGQGTTGANVLTF	TGTGCCAGCAGGGTACCCGGACAGGGGACTACTGGGGCCAACGTCCTGACTTTC
.	TRBJ2-1	TRBV6-5	.	CASSYSPYEQFF	TGTGCCAGCAGTTACTCACCCTATGAGCAGTTCTTC
TRBD1	TRBJ1-5	TRBV10-1	.	CASSDCDRDPEGNQPQHF	TGCGCCAGCAGTGATTGTGACAGGGACCCTGAGGGCAATCAGCCCCAGCATTTT
TRBD1	TRBJ1-3	TRBV11-2	.	CASSFRGQAGNTIYF	TGTGCCAGCAGCTTTAGGGGACAGGCTGGAAACACCATATATTTT
.	TRBJ2-5	TRBV5-5	.	CASSAEGWRELQETQYF	TGTGCCAGCAGCGCGGAAGGGTGGCGGGAACTACAAGAGACCCAGTACTTC
.	TRBJ1-2	TRBV28	few	CASSIETGSNYGYTF	TGTGCCAGCAGTATTGAGACAGGATCTAACTATGGCTACACCTTC
TRBD1	TRBJ2-2	TRBV9	.	CASSVRDRNTGELFF	TGTGCCAGCAGCGTCCGGGACAGGAACACCGGGGAGCTGTTTTTT
.	TRBJ1-2	TRBV2	.	CASSEQGMSGYTF	TGTGCCAGCAGTGAACAGGGGATGAGTGGCTACACCTTC
TRBD1	TRBJ1-2	TRBV19	.	CASSRDRGGYGYTF	TGTGCCAGTAGTAGGGACAGGGGCGGCTATGGCTACACCTTC
.	TRBJ2-6	TRBV19	few	CASSMVGYSGANVLTF	TGTGCCAGTAGTATGGTTGGGTACTCTGGGGCCAACGTCCTGACTTTC
TRBD1	TRBJ1-5	TRBV28	few	CAITGQGNQPQHF	TGTGCCATTACGGGACAGGGCAATCAGCCCCAGCATTTT
.	TRBJ2-6	TRBV30	.	CAGGSSGANVLTF	TGTGCCGGGGGGTCATCTGGGGCCAACGTCCTGACTTTC
TRBD2	TRBJ2-5	TRBV7-2	.	CASSPRGTSPQETQYF	TGTGCCAGCAGCCCTCGAGGGACTAGCCCTCAAGAGACCCAGTACTTC
TRBD1	TRBJ2-5	TRBV4-2	many	CASSQAGPGGGETQYF	TGTGCCAGCAGCCAAGCCGGCCCAGGGGGCGGGGAGACCCAGTACTTC
TRBD2	TRBJ2-7	TRBV18	.	CASSPSLLAGASYEQYF	TGTGCCAGCTCACCTTCCCTACTAGCGGGAGCTTCCTACGAGCAGTACTTC
.	TRBJ2-5	TRBV21-1	.	CARKPGGDPGETQYF	TGTGCCAGGAAGCCCGGGGGGGACCCCGGGGAGACCCAGTACTTC
.	TRBJ2-3	TRBV11-3	.	CASSLTTGTDTQYF	TGTGCCAGCAGCTTAACAACAGGCACAGATACGCAGTATTTT
TRBD1	TRBJ2-7	TRBV28	.	CASRLTGEGTYEQYF	TGTGCCAGCAGGCTGACAGGGGAAGGGACCTACGAGCAGTACTTC
TRBD2	TRBJ2-1	TRBV6-6	.	CASSYGGLASQNEQFF	TGTGCCAGCAGTTACGGGGGACTAGCTAGTCAGAATGAGCAGTTCTTC
.	TRBJ2-3	TRBV19	.	CASSPPVSDTQYF	TGTGCCAGTAGTCCCCCAGTCTCAGATACGCAGTATTTT
.	TRBJ1-3	TRBV7-2	.	CASSLRTGEPHSGNTIYF	TGTGCCAGCAGCTTAAGAACAGGCGAACCCCACTCTGGAAACACCATATATTTT
.	TRBJ2-1	TRBV7-8	.	CASSLVGSSYNEQFF	TGTGCCAGCAGCTTAGTCGGGAGCTCCTACAATGAGCAGTTCTTC
.	TRBJ2-7	TRBV21-1	.	CASSRRDRQYEQYF	TGTGCCAGCAGCCGCCGGGACAGACAATACGAGCAGTACTTC
.	TRBJ2-1	TRBV6-1	.	CASSERRASYNEQFF	TGTGCCAGCAGTGAACGGCGGGCGTCCTACAATGAGCAGTTCTTC
.	TRBJ2-6	TRBV7-3	.	CASSRQTSGANVLTF	TGTGCCAGCAGCCGACAGACCTCTGGGGCCAACGTCCTGACTTTC
.	TRBJ2-1	TRBV18	.	CASSPPNPEVGNEQFF	TGTGCCAGCTCACCACCGAATCCAGAGGTGGGCAATGAGCAGTTCTTC
.	TRBJ2-7	TRBV28	.	CASSLGGPREQYF	TGTGCCAGCAGTTTAGGGGGACCGCGAGAGCAGTACTTC
.	TRBJ1-1	TRBV19	.	CASSMGWDTEAFF	TGTGCCAGTAGTATGGGGTGGGACACTGAAGCTTTCTTT
.	TRBJ1-1	TRBV7-9	few	CASSLGTVGTEAFF	TGTGCCAGCAGCTTGGGAACCGTCGGCACTGAAGCTTTCTTT
.	TRBJ1-5	TRBV27	.	CASSLARNNQPQHF	TGTGCCAGCAGTTTAGCCCGGAACAATCAGCCCCAGCATTTT
TRBD2	TRBJ2-5	TRBV2	once	CASSSSSGQETQYF	TGTGCCAGCAGTTCCTCTAGCGGTCAAGAGACCCAGTACTTC
.	TRBJ2-7	TRBV15	.	CATSRDQGYEQYF	TGTGCCACCAGCAGAGATCAGGGCTACGAGCAGTACTTC
.	TRBJ2-4	TRBV10-3	.	CAISESAGRNIQYF	TGTGCCATCAGTGAGTCGGCAGGGAGAAACATTCAGTACTTC
TRBD2	TRBJ2-1	TRBV19	.	CASSIPFLAGGRNEQFF	TGTGCCAGTAGTATACCCTTCCTAGCGGGAGGGAGGAATGAGCAGTTCTTC
TRBD1	TRBJ1-2	TRBV5-4	.	CASRYAPGTGTYGYTF	TGTGCCAGCAGGTATGCACCTGGGACAGGGACTTATGGCTACACCTTC
TRBD1	TRBJ1-1	TRBV27	.	CASRPQGISEAFF	TGTGCCAGCAGACCACAGGGGATTTCTGAAGCTTTCTTT
.	TRBJ2-7	TRBV7-3	.	CASSPGGQEKQYF	TGTGCCAGCAGCCCGGGGGGACAGGAGAAGCAGTACTTC
TRBD1	TRBJ1-2	TRBV28	.	CASSPNDRGHYGYTF	TGTGCCAGCAGTCCCAACGACAGGGGACACTATGGCTACACCTTC
.	TRBJ2-7	TRBV7-2	.	CASVGDAYEQYF	TGTGCCAGCGTGGGGGACGCCTACGAGCAGTACTTC
.	TRBJ2-1	TRBV2	.	CASTSSESSYNEQFF	TGTGCCAGCACTTCGAGCGAAAGCTCCTACAATGAGCAGTTCTTC
.	TRBJ2-3	TRBV25-1	.	CASSDRGTSTDTQYF	TGTGCCAGCAGTGACAGAGGGACTAGCACAGATACGCAGTATTTT
.	TRBJ2-5	TRBV28	once	CASTLSGQETQYF	TGTGCCAGCACCCTTAGCGGACAAGAGACCCAGTACTTC
TRBD2	TRBJ2-3	TRBV19	.	CASSMGGGRAIDTQYF	TGTGCCAGTAGTATGGGGGGCGGGAGGGCCATAGATACGCAGTATTTT
.	TRBJ1-2	TRBV11-3	.	CASSLVENYGYTF	TGTGCCAGCAGCTTGGTGGAGAACTATGGCTACACCTTC
.	TRBJ2-7	TRBV7-8	.	CASSRGRGSYEQYF	TGTGCCAGCAGCCGCGGACGGGGCTCCTACGAGCAGTACTTC
TRBD2	TRBJ2-7	TRBV28	.	CASSAPTGLSGREEDEQYF	TGTGCCAGCAGTGCCCCGACAGGGTTGAGCGGGAGGGAGGAGGACGAGCAGTACTTC
.	TRBJ2-7	TRBV6-1	once	CASSEEGGGPYEQYF	TGTGCCAGCAGTGAAGAAGGGGGAGGGCCCTACGAGCAGTACTTC
TRBD2	TRBJ2-1	TRBV4-3	.	CASSPGPAGDINNEQFF	TGCGCCAGCAGCCCCGGTCCGGCGGGAGATATAAACAATGAGCAGTTCTTC
.	TRBJ1-5	TRBV28	few	CASSFPGGSNQPQHF	TGTGCCAGCAGTTTTCCCGGGGGTAGCAATCAGCCCCAGCATTTT
TRBD1	TRBJ1-1	TRBV5-8	few	CASTTGSLKTEAFF	TGTGCCAGCACGACAGGGTCTTTGAAAACTGAAGCTTTCTTT
.	TRBJ2-5	TRBV5-1	.	CASSRGGPFQETQYF	TGCGCCAGCAGTCGCGGAGGGCCTTTTCAAGAGACCCAGTACTTC
.	TRBJ1-1	TRBV6-5	.	CASRRQGPNTEAFF	TGTGCCAGCAGAAGGCAGGGGCCCAACACTGAAGCTTTCTTT
.	TRBJ2-5	TRBV5-4	.	CASSLGQDVQETQYF	TGTGCCAGCAGCTTGGGACAGGACGTCCAAGAGACCCAGTACTTC
.	TRBJ2-1	TRBV6-4	few	CASSEKQGGHEQFF	TGTGCCAGCAGTGAGAAACAGGGCGGACATGAGCAGTTCTTC
TRBD1	TRBJ1-1	TRBV5-6	.	CASSSGGMNTEAFF	TGTGCCAGCAGCTCAGGGGGGATGAACACTGAAGCTTTCTTT
.	TRBJ1-2	TRBV7-2	.	CASSPRRWGSEGYTF	TGTGCCAGCAGTCCACGGCGGTGGGGATCCGAGGGCTACACCTTC
TRBD1	TRBJ1-2	TRBV27	.	CASSFGGTARISYTF	TGTGCCAGCAGTTTTGGGGGGACAGCTAGGATTAGCTACACCTTC